Following are 26 T cell receptor beta chains from one sample sequenced in a study of blood T cell repertoires in COVID-19. Sequencing was performed with immunoSEQ multiplex PCR; in TCRdb, only in-frame clones are kept and a portion is missing. The profile shows roughly 130,000 clones, 80% to 90% of them singletons. Sequencing was carried out using peripheral blood. The receptor set was obtained from an older woman with acute or convalescent COVID-19.

This clone was counted a few times. V gene TRBV6-6 combines with J gene TRBJ2-5; 13 positions agree with TRBD2. This CDR3 has 15 amino acids. Trimming cost V 5 bases and J 5 bases; bases outside gene matches: 5. Germline loops: CDR1 MNHNY, CDR2 SVGAGI (reference sequence). The chain's CDR3 is CASSRTSGRAETQYF. In DNA form, the CDR3 reads TGTGCCAGCAGTCGGACTAGCGGGAGAGCGGAGACCCAGTACTTC.

The CDR3 DNA reads as TGTGCCAGTAAAATCCTGGGGACTAGCGGTACAGATACGCAGTATTTT. The encoded protein is CASKILGTSGTDTQYF. The V call is TRBV19, the J call TRBJ2-3, with 11 bases fitting TRBD2. CDR3 length: 16 residues. With V trimmed by 7 bases and J by 3 bases, 9 bases remained unmatched. Per the germline V gene, CDR1 is LNHDA and CDR2 is SQIVND (reference sequence). The variable domain in full, completed from reference TRBV19 and TRBJ2-3, reads DGGITQSPKYLFRKEGQNVTLSCEQNLNHDAMYWYRQDPGQGLRLIYYSQIVNDFQKGDIAEGYSVSREKKESFPLTVTSAQKNPTAFYLCASKILGTSGTDTQYFGPGTRLTVL.

V usage is TRBV5-4 and J usage is TRBJ2-3; a weak D match, TRBD2 (6 bases). The germline gives CDR1 SGHNT, CDR2 YYREEE (reference sequence). The CDR3 consists of 16 residues. V was cut by 4 bases and J by 2 bases, with 17 bases left in between. CDR3 nucleotide sequence: TGTGCCAGCAGCCTGGGACTCTTAGAGGTCACAGATACGCAGTATTTT. Translation: CASSLGLLEVTDTQYF.

The V gene is TRBV19, the J gene TRBJ2-1, with a tentative D call TRBD2 (6 bases). CDR3 length: 15 residues. Germline loops: CDR1 LNHDA, CDR2 SQIVND (reference sequence). V shed 5 bases and J shed 6 bases, with 17 bases lying between them. DNA for the CDR3: TGTGCCAGTAGTGGCGGGACTGGAGGGCGCAATGAGCAGTTCTTC. Amino acid sequence: CASSGGTGGRNEQFF. Based on the CDR3 plus reference TRBV19 and TRBJ2-1, the full variable domain is DGGITQSPKYLFRKEGQNVTLSCEQNLNHDAMYWYRQDPGQGLRLIYYSQIVNDFQKGDIAEGYSVSREKKESFPLTVTSAQKNPTAFYLCASSGGTGGRNEQFFGPGTRLTVL.

The chain carries TRBV5-4 and TRBJ2-2, with a possible D match to TRBD2 (5 bases). This CDR3 is built from 16 residues. Germline loops: CDR1 SGHNT, CDR2 YYREEE (reference sequence). The V end lost 1 base, the J end lost 0 bases, and 10 bases lay between the germline ends. The CDR3 protein is CASSLNSASNTGELFF. The DNA of the CDR3 is TGTGCCAGCAGCTTGAATAGCGCCTCGAACACCGGGGAGCTGTTTTTT.

The chain couples TRBV19 to TRBJ1-1, with unresolved D. The CDR3 sequence is 15 residues long. CDR1 and CDR2 from the germline V gene are LNHDA and SQIVND (reference sequence). V dropped 2 bases and J dropped 1 base, with 11 bases sitting between them. CDR3 nucleotide sequence: TGTGCCAGTAGTATAAGCGACCTCTCGAACACTGAAGCTTTCTTT. This codes for CASSISDLSNTEAFF.

This rearrangement joins TRBV11-2 to TRBJ1-1; 7 positions match TRBD1. The CDR3 has 14 amino acids. V lost 2 bases and J lost 6; bases outside the gene matches: 6. In germline, CDR1 is SGHAT, CDR2 FQNNGV. The CDR3 is CASSLTGDGSEAFF. The CDR3 DNA follows: TGTGCCAGCAGCTTAACAGGGGACGGGTCTGAAGCTTTCTTT.

This clone was seen a single time. The chain couples TRBV5-1 to TRBJ2-3; maybe TRBD1 (6 bases). The V gene's germline CDR1 is SGHRS and CDR2 YFSETQ. This CDR3 is 12 amino acids long. The ends were cut back, 4 bases at V and 10 bases at J, with 13 bases in the middle. In nucleotides, the CDR3 is TGCGCCAGCAGCCTTCGACAGGATGCGCAGTATTTT. This encodes CASSLRQDAQYF.

The chain joins TRBV20-1 to TRBJ1-3; possible D gene TRBD1, 5 bases. Germline V CDR1 and CDR2: DFQATT, SNEGSKA (reference sequence). This CDR3 is 16 amino acids long. Deletions cut 3 bases from V and 4 bases from J, with 19 bases between. CDR3 DNA: TGCAGTGCTAGTCACTCAGGGAAGGGGCGAGGAAACACCATATATTTT. This codes for CSASHSGKGRGNTIYF.

The genes are TRBV29-1 and TRBJ2-7; 8 nucleotides agree with TRBD1. V dropped 5 bases and J dropped 2; count of bases not matched to a gene: 2. The germline gives CDR1 SQVTM, CDR2 ANQGSEA. The length of the CDR3 is 12 residues. The CDR3 nucleotides read TGCAGCGTTAGGACAGGGACCTACGAGCAGTACTTC. It codes for CSVRTGTYEQYF.

The rearrangement joins TRBV24-1 to TRBJ2-3; TRBD1 matches 9 bases. The CDR3 extends over 17 amino acids. Germline CDR1 and CDR2: KGHDR and SFDVKD. Trimming at V came to 5 bases and at J to 4 bases, leaving 12 bases not matched to a gene. CDR3 loop: CATSGDPRDRVADTQYF. The CDR3 coding sequence is TGTGCCACCAGTGGAGACCCCCGGGACAGGGTTGCAGATACGCAGTATTTT.

The rearrangement joins TRBV28 to TRBJ1-2; D not resolved. The length of the CDR3 is 13 residues. V gave up 1 base and J gave up 4 bases, with 7 bases separating them. Germline loops: CDR1 MDHEN, CDR2 SYDVKM. In nucleotides, the CDR3 is TGTGCCAGCAGTTTATCCCGGTCCTATGGCTACACCTTC. It specifies CASSLSRSYGYTF.

The chain is built from TRBV9 and TRBJ2-3; a weak D match, TRBD2 (5 bases). Germline assignment: CDR1 SGDLS and CDR2 YYNGEE. Trimming took off 0 bases at V and 1 base at J, with 6 bases between the two ends. This CDR3 has 14 amino acids. CDR3 sequence (DNA): TGTGCCAGCAGCGTAGACGGGGGCACAGATACGCAGTATTTT. This encodes CASSVDGGTDTQYF.

The V gene is TRBV19, the J gene TRBJ2-2, with 9 bases that match TRBD2. V gave up 3 bases and J gave up 6 bases; unmatched junction bases: 2. The CDR3 loop spans 14 amino acids. In germline, CDR1 is LNHDA, CDR2 SQIVND (reference sequence). The CDR3 sequence is CASSIGTSSGELFF. DNA of the CDR3: TGTGCCAGTAGTATCGGGACTAGCTCCGGGGAGCTGTTTTTT.

The chain uses TRBV4-1 and TRBJ1-4, with D maybe TRBD1 (6 bases). This CDR3 comprises 15 residues. Germline assignment: CDR1 MGHRA and CDR2 YSYEKL. V gave up 2 bases and J gave up 3 bases, with 10 bases separating them. The CDR3 is CASSQIGGPNEKLFF. CDR3 coding DNA: TGCGCCAGCAGCCAAATAGGGGGACCTAATGAAAAACTGTTTTTT.

In DNA form, the CDR3 reads TGTGCCACCAGAGCACCCTACGAGCAGTACTTC. Its translation: CATRAPYEQYF. The chain recombines TRBV24-1 with TRBJ2-7; D unclear. This CDR3 is built from 11 residues. Germline V gives CDR1 KGHDR, CDR2 SFDVKD. V shed 7 bases and J shed 2 bases, with 5 bases lying between them.

V usage is TRBV6-5 and J usage is TRBJ2-1; 7 nucleotides match TRBD2. The germline gives CDR1 MNHEY, CDR2 SVGAGI. The CDR3 totals 12 residues. V shed 7 bases, J shed 13 bases, and the junction held 10 bases outside the gene matches. The CDR3 region has the DNA TGTGCCAGCAACCCGCCGGGGGGAAATCAGTTCTTC. As protein: CASNPPGGNQFF.

The CDR3 loop reads CASSQVANQDGYTF. The DNA for the CDR3 is TGCGCCAGCAGCCAAGTGGCAAATCAGGATGGCTACACCTTC. The chain carries TRBV4-1 and TRBJ1-2, with D unclear. Per the germline V gene, CDR1 is MGHRA and CDR2 is YSYEKL. The CDR3 extends over 14 amino acids. The V end was cut by 1 base, the J end by 6 bases, with 12 bases between.

The rearrangement uses TRBV7-3 and TRBJ2-1; TRBD2 aligns across 9 bases. The CDR3 contains 15 residues. CDR1 and CDR2 (germline): SGHTA, FQGTGA. Unmatched junction bases numbered 4, after V lost 2 bases and J lost 5 bases. The chain's CDR3 is CASSLDLAGHNEQFF. The CDR3 DNA follows: TGTGCCAGCAGCTTAGACCTAGCGGGACACAATGAGCAGTTCTTC.

V gene TRBV24-1 combines with J gene TRBJ2-2, with D possibly TRBD1 on 8 matching bases. Trimming pared 7 bases from V and 7 bases from J, leaving 12 bases between. CDR3 length: 13 amino acids. Germline V gene lookup returns CDR1 KGHDR and CDR2 SFDVKD. CDR3 bases: TGTGCCACCAGACAGGGGGGGATCGGGGAGCTGTTTTTT. Translation: CATRQGGIGELFF.

This clone was seen once. The chain recombines TRBV5-1 with TRBJ2-1; 11 positions match TRBD2. The CDR3 is made up of 15 amino acids. J gave up 6 bases and V 4 bases, and 6 bases lay outside the gene matches. Germline assignment: CDR1 SGHRS and CDR2 YFSETQ. For the CDR3, the DNA is TGCGCCAGCAGCGATGGGACTAGCGGAATCAATGAGCAGTTCTTC. Its protein product is CASSDGTSGINEQFF.

The rearrangement uses TRBV11-2 and TRBJ1-6; D is perhaps TRBD1 (6 bases). Germline lookup yields CDR1 SGHAT and CDR2 FQNNGV. Trimming left V 0 bases short and J 10 bases short, with 13 bases between. This CDR3 has 15 residues. The CDR3 spells CASSLELAGDSPLHF. The CDR3 DNA follows: TGTGCCAGCAGCTTAGAGTTAGCAGGGGACTCACCCCTCCACTTT.

This clone came up once. This chain joins TRBV15 and TRBJ2-4; TRBD1 might be the D (5 bases). V was pared by 0 bases and J by 9 bases, with 15 bases between. The V gene's germline CDR1 is LNHNV and CDR2 YYDKDF (reference sequence). The CDR3 runs 15 residues. CDR3 DNA sequence: TGTGCCACCAGCAGAGATAGGGGCCCAGTAGGCATTCAGTACTTC. This codes for CATSRDRGPVGIQYF.

V usage is TRBV6-5 and J usage is TRBJ2-6; D is possibly TRBD2 (6 bases). CDR3 length: 16 residues. In germline, CDR1 is MNHEY, CDR2 SVGAGI. V shed 2 bases and J shed 2 bases, with 10 bases lying between them. CDR3 bases: TGTGCCAGCAGTTACGTAGGGACTGCTGGGGCCAACGTCCTGACTTTC. It encodes CASSYVGTAGANVLTF.

The genes are TRBV2 and TRBJ1-6, with D perhaps matching TRBD1 (6 bases). Germline CDR1 is SNHLY and CDR2 is FYNNEI. CDR3 length: 16 amino acids. Trimming removed 1 base from V and 10 bases from J, with 17 bases in between. This CDR3 is CASSEVGQPQGSPLHF. CDR3 DNA sequence: TGTGCCAGCAGTGAAGTGGGGCAGCCCCAGGGGTCACCCCTCCACTTT.

J is TRBJ2-3 and V is TRBV24-1; 7 nucleotides agree with TRBD1. CDR1 is KGHDR and CDR2 is SFDVKD in the germline V gene. With V trimmed by 4 bases and J by 1 base, 1 base remained unmatched. The CDR3 consists of 14 residues. The CDR3 spells CATSETGGTDTQYF. The CDR3, as DNA: TGTGCCACCAGTGAAACAGGGGGCACAGATACGCAGTATTTT.